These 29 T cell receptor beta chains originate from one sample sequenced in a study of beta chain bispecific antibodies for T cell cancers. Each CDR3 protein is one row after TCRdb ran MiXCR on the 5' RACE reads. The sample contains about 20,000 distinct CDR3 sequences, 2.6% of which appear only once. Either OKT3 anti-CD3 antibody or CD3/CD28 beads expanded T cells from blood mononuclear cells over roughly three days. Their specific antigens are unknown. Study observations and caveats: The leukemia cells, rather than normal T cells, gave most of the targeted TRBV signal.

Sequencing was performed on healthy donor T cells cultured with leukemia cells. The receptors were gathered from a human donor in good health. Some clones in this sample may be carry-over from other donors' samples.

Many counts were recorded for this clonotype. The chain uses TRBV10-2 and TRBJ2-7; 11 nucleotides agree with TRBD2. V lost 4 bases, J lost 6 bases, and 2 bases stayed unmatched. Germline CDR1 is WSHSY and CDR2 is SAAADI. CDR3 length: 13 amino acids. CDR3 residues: CASSAGLAGEQYF. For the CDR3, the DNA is TGCGCCAGCAGTGCCGGACTAGCGGGCGAGCAGTACTTC.

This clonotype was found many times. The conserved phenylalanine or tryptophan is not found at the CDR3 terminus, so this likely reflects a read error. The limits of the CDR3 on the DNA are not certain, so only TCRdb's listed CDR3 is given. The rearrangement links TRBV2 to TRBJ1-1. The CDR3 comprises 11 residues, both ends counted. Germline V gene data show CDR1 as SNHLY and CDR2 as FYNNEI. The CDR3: CASSPWEGPTE.

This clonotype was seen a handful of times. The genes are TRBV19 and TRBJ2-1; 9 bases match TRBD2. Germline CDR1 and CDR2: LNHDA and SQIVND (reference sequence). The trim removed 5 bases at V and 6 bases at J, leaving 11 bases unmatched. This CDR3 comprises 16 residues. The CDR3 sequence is CASSWRGGSIVNEQFF. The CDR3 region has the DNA TGTGCCAGTAGTTGGCGGGGGGGCTCGATCGTCAATGAGCAGTTCTTC.

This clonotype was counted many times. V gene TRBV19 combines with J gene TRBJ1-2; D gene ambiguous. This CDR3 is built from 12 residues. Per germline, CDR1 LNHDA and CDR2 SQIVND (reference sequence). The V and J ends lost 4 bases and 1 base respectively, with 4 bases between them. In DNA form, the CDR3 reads TGTGCCAGTAGTACCTTTAACTATGGCTACACCTTC. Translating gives CASSTFNYGYTF.

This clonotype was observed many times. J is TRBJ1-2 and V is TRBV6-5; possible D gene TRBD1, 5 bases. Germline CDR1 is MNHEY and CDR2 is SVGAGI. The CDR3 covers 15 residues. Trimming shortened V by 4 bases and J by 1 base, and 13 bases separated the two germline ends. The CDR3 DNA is TGTGCCAGCAGTTCGGTGGGGGGGATTAACTATGGCTACACCTTC. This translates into CASSSVGGINYGYTF.

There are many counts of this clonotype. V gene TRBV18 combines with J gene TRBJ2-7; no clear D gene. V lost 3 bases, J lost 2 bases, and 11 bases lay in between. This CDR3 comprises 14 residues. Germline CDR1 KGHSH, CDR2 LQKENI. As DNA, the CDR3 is TGTGCCAGCTCACCTGGTGACTGGACCTACGAGCAGTACTTC. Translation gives CASSPGDWTYEQYF.

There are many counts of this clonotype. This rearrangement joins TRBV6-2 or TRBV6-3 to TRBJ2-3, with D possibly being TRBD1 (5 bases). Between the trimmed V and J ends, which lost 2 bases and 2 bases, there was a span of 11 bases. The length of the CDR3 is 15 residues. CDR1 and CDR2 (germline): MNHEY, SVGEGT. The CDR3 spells CASSYRDSLTDTQYF. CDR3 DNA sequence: TGTGCCAGCAGTTACCGAGACAGCCTCACAGATACGCAGTATTTT.

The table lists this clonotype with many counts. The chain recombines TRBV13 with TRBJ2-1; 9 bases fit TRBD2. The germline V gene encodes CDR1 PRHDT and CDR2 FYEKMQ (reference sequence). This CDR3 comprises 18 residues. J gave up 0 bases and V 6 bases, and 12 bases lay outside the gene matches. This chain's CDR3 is CASRPLAGRDSSYNEQFF. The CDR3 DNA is TGTGCCAGCAGACCCCTAGCGGGGAGGGATAGCTCCTACAATGAGCAGTTCTTC.

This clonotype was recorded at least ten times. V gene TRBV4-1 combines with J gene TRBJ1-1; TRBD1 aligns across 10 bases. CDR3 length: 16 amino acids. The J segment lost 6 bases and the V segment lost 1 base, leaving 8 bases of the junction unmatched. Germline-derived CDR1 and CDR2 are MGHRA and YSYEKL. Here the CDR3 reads CASSQVLTGGRSEAFF. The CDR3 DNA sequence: TGCGCCAGCAGCCAAGTATTGACAGGGGGCCGTTCTGAAGCTTTCTTT.

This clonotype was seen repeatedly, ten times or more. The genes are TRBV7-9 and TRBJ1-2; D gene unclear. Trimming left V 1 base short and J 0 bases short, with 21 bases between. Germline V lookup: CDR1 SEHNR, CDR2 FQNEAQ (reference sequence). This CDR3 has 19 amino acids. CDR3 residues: CASSLGAFSAGMTNYGYTF. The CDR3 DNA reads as TGTGCCAGCAGCTTAGGTGCCTTTAGCGCAGGAATGACTAACTATGGCTACACCTTC.

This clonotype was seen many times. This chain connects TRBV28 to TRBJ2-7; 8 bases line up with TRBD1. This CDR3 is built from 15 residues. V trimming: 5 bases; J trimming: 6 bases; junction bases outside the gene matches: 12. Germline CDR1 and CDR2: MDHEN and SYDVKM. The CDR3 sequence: CASSPTSSTGVEQYF. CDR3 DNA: TGTGCCAGCAGTCCAACCTCCTCGACAGGGGTCGAGCAGTACTTC.

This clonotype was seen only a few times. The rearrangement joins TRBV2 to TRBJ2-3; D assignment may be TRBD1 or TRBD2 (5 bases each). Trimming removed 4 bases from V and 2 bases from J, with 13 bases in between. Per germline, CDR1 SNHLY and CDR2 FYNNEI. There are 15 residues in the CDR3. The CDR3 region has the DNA TGTGCCAGCAGTGCGGGGACGGTCAACACAGATACGCAGTATTTT. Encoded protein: CASSAGTVNTDTQYF.

CDR3 nucleotide sequence: TGCAGTGCGGGCGGGAGGGGCGCGGGTAACGAGCAGTACTTC. Translating gives CSAGGRGAGNEQYF. The chain combines TRBV20-1 with TRBJ2-7; 9 bases are shared with TRBD2. The V segment lost 6 bases and the J segment 5 bases; nucleotides outside the gene matches: 11. The CDR3 has 14 residues. In germline, CDR1 is DFQATT, CDR2 SNEGSKA (reference sequence).

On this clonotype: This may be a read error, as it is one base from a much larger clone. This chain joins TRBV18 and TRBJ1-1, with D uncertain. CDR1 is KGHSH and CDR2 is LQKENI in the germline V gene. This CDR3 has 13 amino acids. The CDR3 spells CGSSPTMNTEAFF. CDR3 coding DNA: TGTGGCAGCTCACCAACTATGAACACTGAAGCTTTCTTT.

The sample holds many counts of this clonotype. This CDR3 is CASSQDSGWDRGNEQFF. The CDR3 DNA reads TGTGCCAGCAGCCAAGATAGTGGCTGGGACAGGGGCAATGAGCAGTTCTTC. The chain uses TRBV3-1 and TRBJ2-1, with 10 bases fitting TRBD1. The CDR3 is 17 residues long. J lost 6 bases, V lost 0 bases, and 8 bases had no gene match. Germline loops: CDR1 LGHDT, CDR2 YNNKEL (reference sequence).

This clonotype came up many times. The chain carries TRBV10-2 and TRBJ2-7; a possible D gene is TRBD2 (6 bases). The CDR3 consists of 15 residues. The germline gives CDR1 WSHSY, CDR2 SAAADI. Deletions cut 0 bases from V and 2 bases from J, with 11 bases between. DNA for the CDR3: TGCGCCAGCAGTGAGTCGGTGGAGGGGCCCTACGAGCAGTACTTC. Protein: CASSESVEGPYEQYF.

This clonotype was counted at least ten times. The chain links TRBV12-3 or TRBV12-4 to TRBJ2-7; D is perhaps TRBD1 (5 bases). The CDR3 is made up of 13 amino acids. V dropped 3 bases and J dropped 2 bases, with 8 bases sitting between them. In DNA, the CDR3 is TGTGCCAGCAGTTTGGAAGGGGCCTACGAGCAGTACTTC. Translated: CASSLEGAYEQYF.

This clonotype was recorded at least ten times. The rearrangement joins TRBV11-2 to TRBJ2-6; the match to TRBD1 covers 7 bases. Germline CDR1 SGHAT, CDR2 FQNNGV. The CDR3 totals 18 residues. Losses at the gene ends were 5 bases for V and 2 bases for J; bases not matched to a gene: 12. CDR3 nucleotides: TGTGCCAGCAGCCATGACAGGGTGGCCACCCCTGGGGCCAACGTCCTGACTTTC. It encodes CASSHDRVATPGANVLTF.

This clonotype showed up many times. CDR3 coding DNA: TGTGCCAGCAGTTTAGTGGGGGGTAGATATGGCTACACCTTC. This encodes CASSLVGGRYGYTF. This chain uses TRBV27 with TRBJ1-2, with D perhaps matching TRBD1 (5 bases). This CDR3 contains 14 residues. V gave up 2 bases and J gave up 5 bases, with 12 bases separating them. Germline CDR1 reads MNHEY; CDR2 reads SMNVEV (reference sequence).

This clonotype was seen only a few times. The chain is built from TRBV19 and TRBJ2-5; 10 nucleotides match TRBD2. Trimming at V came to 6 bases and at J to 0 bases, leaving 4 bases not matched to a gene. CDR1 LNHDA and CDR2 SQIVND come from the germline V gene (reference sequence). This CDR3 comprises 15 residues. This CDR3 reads CASRQTSGYQETQYF. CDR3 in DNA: TGTGCCAGTAGGCAGACTAGCGGGTACCAAGAGACCCAGTACTTC.

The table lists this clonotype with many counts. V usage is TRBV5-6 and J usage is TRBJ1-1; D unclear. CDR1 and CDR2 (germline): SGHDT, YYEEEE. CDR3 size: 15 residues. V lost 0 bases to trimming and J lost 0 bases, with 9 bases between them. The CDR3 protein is CASSLDPDMNTEAFF. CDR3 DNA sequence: TGTGCCAGCAGCTTGGATCCAGATATGAACACTGAAGCTTTCTTT.

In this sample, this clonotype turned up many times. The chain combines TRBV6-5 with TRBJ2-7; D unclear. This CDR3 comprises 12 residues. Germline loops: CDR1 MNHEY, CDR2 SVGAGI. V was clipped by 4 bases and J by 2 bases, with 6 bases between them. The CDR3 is CASSLGTYEQYF. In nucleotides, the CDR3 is TGTGCCAGCAGTTTGGGAACCTACGAGCAGTACTTC.

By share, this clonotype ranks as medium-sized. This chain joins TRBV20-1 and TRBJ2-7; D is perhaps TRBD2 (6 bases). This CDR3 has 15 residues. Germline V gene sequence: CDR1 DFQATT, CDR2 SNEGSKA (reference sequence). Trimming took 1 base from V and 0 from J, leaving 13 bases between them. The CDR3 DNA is TGCAGTGCTAGAGGCCGCGGGGCCAGCTCCTACGAGCAGTACTTC. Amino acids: CSARGRGASSYEQYF.

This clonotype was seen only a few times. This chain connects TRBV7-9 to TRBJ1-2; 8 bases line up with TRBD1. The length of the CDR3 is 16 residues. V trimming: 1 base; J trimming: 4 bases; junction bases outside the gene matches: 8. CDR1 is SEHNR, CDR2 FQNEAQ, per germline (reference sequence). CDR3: CASSLGGTGNSYGYTF. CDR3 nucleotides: TGTGCCAGCAGCTTAGGTGGGACAGGCAACTCCTATGGCTACACCTTC.

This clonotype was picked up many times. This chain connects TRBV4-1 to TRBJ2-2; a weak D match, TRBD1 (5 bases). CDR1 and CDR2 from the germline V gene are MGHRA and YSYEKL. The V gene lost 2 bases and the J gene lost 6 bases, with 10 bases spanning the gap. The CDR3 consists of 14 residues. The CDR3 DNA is TGCGCCAGCAGCCAAAAGACAGCGCCCGGGGAGCTGTTTTTT. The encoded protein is CASSQKTAPGELFF.

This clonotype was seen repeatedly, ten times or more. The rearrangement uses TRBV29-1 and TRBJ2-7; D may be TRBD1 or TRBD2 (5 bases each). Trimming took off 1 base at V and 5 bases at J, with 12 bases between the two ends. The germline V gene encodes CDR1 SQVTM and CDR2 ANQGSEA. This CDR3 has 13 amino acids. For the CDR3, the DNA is TGCAGCGTTGAAGGGGGGTCATTCGACGAGCAGTACTTC. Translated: CSVEGGSFDEQYF.

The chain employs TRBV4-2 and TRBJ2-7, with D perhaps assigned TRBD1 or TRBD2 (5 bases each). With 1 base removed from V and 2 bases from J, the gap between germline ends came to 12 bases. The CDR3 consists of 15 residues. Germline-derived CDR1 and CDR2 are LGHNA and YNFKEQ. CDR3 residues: CASSQGPGRTYEQYF. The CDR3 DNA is TGTGCCAGCAGCCAAGGCCCGGGGCGGACCTACGAGCAGTACTTC.

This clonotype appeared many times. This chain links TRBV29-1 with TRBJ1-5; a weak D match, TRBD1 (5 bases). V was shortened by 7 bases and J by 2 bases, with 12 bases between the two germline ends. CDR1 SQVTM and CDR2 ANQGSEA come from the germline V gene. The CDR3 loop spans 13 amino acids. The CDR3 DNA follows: TGCAGCGCCGGGAAGGGGCGCAATCAGCCCCAGCATTTT. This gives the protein CSAGKGRNQPQHF.

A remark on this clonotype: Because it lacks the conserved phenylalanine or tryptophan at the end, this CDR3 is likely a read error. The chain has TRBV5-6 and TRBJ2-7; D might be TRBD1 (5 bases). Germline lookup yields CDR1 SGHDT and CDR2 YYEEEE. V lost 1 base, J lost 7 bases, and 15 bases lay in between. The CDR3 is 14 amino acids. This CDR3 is CASSLLTAPGEQYL. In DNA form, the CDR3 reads TGTGCCAGCAGCTTGCTTACAGCACCAGGGGAGCAGTACCTC.